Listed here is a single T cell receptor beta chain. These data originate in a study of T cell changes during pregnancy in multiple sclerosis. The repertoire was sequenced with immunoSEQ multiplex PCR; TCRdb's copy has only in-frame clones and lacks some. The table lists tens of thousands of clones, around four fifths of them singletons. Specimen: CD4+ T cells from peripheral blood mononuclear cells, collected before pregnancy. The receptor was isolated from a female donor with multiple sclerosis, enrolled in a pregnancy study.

CDR3 protein: CASSYHWGAYEQYF. CDR3 DNA sequence: TGTGCCAGCAGCTACCATTGGGGGGCCTACGAGCAGTACTTC. The V and J genes are TRBV7-7 and TRBJ2-7; TRBD2 might be the D (6 bases). CDR1 and CDR2 from the germline V gene are SSHAT and FNYEAQ (reference sequence). Trimming pared 4 bases from V and 2 bases from J, leaving 12 bases between. The CDR3 extends over 14 amino acids. Using reference TRBV7-7 and TRBJ2-7 for the parts outside the CDR3, the full variable domain is GAGVSQSPRYKVTKRGQDVTLRCDPISSHATLYWYQQALGQGPEFLTYFNYEAQPDKSGLPSDRFSAERPEGSISTLTIQRTEQRDSAMYRCASSYHWGAYEQYFGPGTRLTVT.